These T cell receptor beta chains were read from a single sample in a study of metastatic and nonmetastatic thyroid tumors. TCRdb re-analyzed the PCR reads using MiXCR. The repertoire has around 28,000 clones, 25% to 35% of them found once; the top ten carry approximately 30%. The source material was blood. Receptors originate from a female donor with papillary thyroid cancer or a benign thyroid nodule (not recorded which). Some clones in this sample may be carry-over from other donors' samples. CDR3s include the opening cysteine and the closing phenylalanine or tryptophan. The D gene is left open where the match is weak. Some rows have no size entry. The others give once, few or many, or a class for an expanded clone.

clone_size	d_call	j_call	v_call	cdr3_nt	cdr3_aa
-	TRBD2	TRBJ2-7	TRBV14	TGTGCCAGCAGCCAAGAAGGCGGGAGGCGCTCCTACGAGCAGTACTTC	CASSQEGGRRSYEQYF
-	TRBD1	TRBJ1-3	TRBV7-2	TGTGCCAGCAGCTTAGCAAGGGCAGGGGGTGGAAACACCATATATTTT	CASSLARAGGGNTIYF
-	TRBD2	TRBJ2-1	TRBV10-2	TGCGCCAGCAGTGAGTCCAGCGGGAGGGCCTATGAGCAGTTCTTC	CASSESSGRAYEQFF
-	-	TRBJ1-2	TRBV6-2/TRBV6-3	TGTGCCAGCTCTATACGGAGACTTTATGGCTACACATTC	CASSIRRLYGYTF
-	-	TRBJ1-2	TRBV11-3	TGTGCCAGCAGTTATCGAACGGGAGAGGGCGGCTACACCTTC	CASSYRTGEGGYTF
many	TRBD2	TRBJ2-2	TRBV6-2/TRBV6-3	TGTGCCAGCCGACTCGGGACTAGAGACACCGGGGAGCTGTTTTTT	CASRLGTRDTGELFF
few	-	TRBJ1-5	TRBV6-2/TRBV6-3	TGTGCCAGCAGTTACGGTTTGGCAGGGTATGAGGGCAATCAGCCCCAGCATTTT	CASSYGLAGYEGNQPQHF
few	-	TRBJ1-2	TRBV19	TGTGCCAGTAGTCCGGACAAAGACCCTTATGGCTACACCTTC	CASSPDKDPYGYTF
-	-	TRBJ1-2	TRBV6-1	TGTGCCAGCAGTACCCTAGGGGGGCTTGGCTACACCTTC	CASSTLGGLGYTF
many	-	TRBJ1-2	TRBV29-1	TGCAGCGTTGGAGAGGTTAACTATGGCTACACCTTC	CSVGEVNYGYTF
-	TRBD2	TRBJ2-2	TRBV30	TGTTGGGGTAGCGGGAGAGTTGGCGGGGAGCTGTTTTTT	CWGSGRVGGELFF
few	TRBD2	TRBJ2-7	TRBV7-9	TGTGCCAGCAGCTTAGGGACTAGCGGGAGGCACGAGCAGTACTTC	CASSLGTSGRHEQYF
few	TRBD1	TRBJ1-1	TRBV6-1	TGTGCCAGCATTCCTGTGGCAGGGGGGAAGAAAACTGAAGCTTTCTTT	CASIPVAGGKKTEAFF
-	-	TRBJ2-5	TRBV5-1	TGCGCCAGCAGCTTGGTTGAGGGGGAGACCCAGTACTTC	CASSLVEGETQYF
many	-	TRBJ1-5	TRBV20-1	TGCAGTGCTAGAGCCGGGCAGGAGAGTCAGCCCCAGCATTTT	CSARAGQESQPQHF
many	TRBD1	TRBJ1-1	TRBV28	TGTGCCAGCAGTCCATTAGATGGGACAGCGACTGAAGCTTTCTTT	CASSPLDGTATEAFF
-	-	TRBJ1-5	TRBV20-1	TGCAGTGCTAGACGACCGACCCCAGGGCAGCCCCAGCATTTT	CSARRPTPGQPQHF
-	TRBD2	TRBJ2-1	TRBV20-1	TGCAGTGCTGAGGGTGGGACTAGCGGGAGCTCCTACAATGAGCAGTTCTTC	CSAEGGTSGSSYNEQFF
few	-	TRBJ2-3	TRBV6-1	TGTGCCAGCAGTGACAACAGGGTTAGCACAGATACGCAGTATTTT	CASSDNRVSTDTQYF
-	-	TRBJ1-2	TRBV5-1	TGCGCCAGCAGCTTGGTTTTCGGAGCCCAAATCTATACGGATGGCTACACCTTC	CASSLVFGAQIYTDGYTF
few	-	TRBJ1-2	TRBV6-1	TGTGCCAGCAGTGAAGCGTCAGGGGCCTATGGCTACACCTTC	CASSEASGAYGYTF
few	-	TRBJ1-4	TRBV28	TGTGCCAGCAGTTTGCCGGGGGGGGGTAATGAAAAACTGTTTTTT	CASSLPGGGNEKLFF
-	-	TRBJ2-2	TRBV5-1	TGCGCCAGCAGCAAGGCCCCCCGGGGCCAAGACACCGGGGAGCTGTTTTTT	CASSKAPRGQDTGELFF
many	-	TRBJ1-4	TRBV9	TGTGCCAGCAGCGTAGGTGGGACATGGGGCAATGAAAAACTGTTTTTT	CASSVGGTWGNEKLFF
-	-	TRBJ2-7	TRBV6-5	TGTGCCAGCATGTTGCGCAGCACCTACGAGCAGTACTTC	CASMLRSTYEQYF
-	-	TRBJ2-2	TRBV27	TGTGCCAGCAGGATCCGGTCGTCGCGGGATTCCACCGGGGAGCTGTTTTTT	CASRIRSSRDSTGELFF
few	-	TRBJ1-1	TRBV19	TGTGCCAGTAGGGGGAACCACGCTGAAGCTTTCTTT	CASRGNHAEAFF
-	TRBD1	TRBJ1-2	TRBV9	TGTGCCAGCAGGGGACAGGCCTATGGCTACACCTTC	CASRGQAYGYTF
-	-	TRBJ2-3	TRBV24-1	TGTGCCACCAGTGATTGGACCCAGAGAGTAGTTGGGCCAGATACGCAGTATTTT	CATSDWTQRVVGPDTQYF
-	-	TRBJ1-4	TRBV28	TGTGCCAGCAGTTTGGGGAATGAAAAACTGTTTTTT	CASSLGNEKLFF
-	-	TRBJ1-1	TRBV5-1	TGCGCCAGCAGAGCAGGGGTAGGAGGGACTGAAGCTTTCTTT	CASRAGVGGTEAFF
few	-	TRBJ2-2	TRBV6-1	TGTGCCAGCAGTGAGGGGACTGCCGGGGAGCTGTTTTTT	CASSEGTAGELFF
-	-	TRBJ1-5	TRBV7-9	TGTGCCAGCAGCTTAGTTGGGGGGGACAATCAGCCCCAGCATTTT	CASSLVGGDNQPQHF
-	-	TRBJ1-1	TRBV29-1	TGCAGCGAAAGCTCTAGACACCTGTGGGGCACTGAAGCTTTCTTT	CSESSRHLWGTEAFF
-	-	TRBJ1-2	TRBV29-1	TGCAGCGTTGAGGGTGGCAGGGCCTATGGCTACACCTTC	CSVEGGRAYGYTF
few	TRBD1	TRBJ1-2	TRBV11-2	TGTGCCAGCAGCTACAATACAGGGGGTGGCTACACCTTC	CASSYNTGGGYTF
-	-	TRBJ1-2	TRBV30	TGTGCCTGGAGTTGGCGTACAGGGCTGATCTCGTCTTATGGCTACACCTTC	CAWSWRTGLISSYGYTF
few	-	TRBJ2-1	TRBV11-2	TGTGCCAGCAGTCCCCGGCCGGCGGCTGCCAATGAGCAGTTCTTC	CASSPRPAAANEQFF
-	TRBD1	TRBJ1-2	TRBV7-2	TGTGCCAGCAGGCGGGACAGCAACTATGGCTACACCTTC	CASRRDSNYGYTF
few	-	TRBJ1-2	TRBV27	TGTGCCAGTAGTCCCCTCGGCCTCCACGGGGGCTACACCTTC	CASSPLGLHGGYTF
few	-	TRBJ1-6	TRBV27	TGTGCCAGCAGCCCCCAGACGGCATATAATTCACCCCTCCACTTT	CASSPQTAYNSPLHF
medium-sized	-	TRBJ2-7	TRBV28	TGTGCCAGCAGTTGGGGAGGGGGCTCCTACGAGCAGTACTTC	CASSWGGGSYEQYF
many	-	TRBJ2-1	TRBV19	TGTGCCAGTTCCCACCGAGGAGGCAATGAGCAGTTCTTC	CASSHRGGNEQFF
medium-sized	TRBD2	TRBJ2-7	TRBV12-5	TGTGCTAGTGGTTTGGGGACTAGTAGGTACGAGCAGTACTTC	CASGLGTSRYEQYF
-	TRBD2	TRBJ2-5	TRBV5-1	TGCGCCAGCAGCTCCCTAGCGGGAGGGCGGTTAGAGACCCAGTACTTC	CASSSLAGGRLETQYF
medium-sized	TRBD1	TRBJ2-3	TRBV12-3/TRBV12-4	TGTGCCAGCAGTAATGTGAGGGGGCTGACAGATACGCAGTATTTT	CASSNVRGLTDTQYF
few	-	TRBJ1-5	TRBV6-1	TGTGCCAGCAGTGTTCGTGGCAGGGGTGGGAGCAATCAGCCCCAGCATTTT	CASSVRGRGGSNQPQHF
many	-	TRBJ2-1	TRBV12-3/TRBV12-4	TGTGCCAGCAGTTTGATCGGCGAGAACTACAATGAGCAGTTCTTC	CASSLIGENYNEQFF
many	-	TRBJ2-1	TRBV5-1	TGCGCCAGCAGCTTCGCGGGACCTAATAATGAGCAGTTCTTC	CASSFAGPNNEQFF
few	-	TRBJ2-7	TRBV2	TGTGCCACCTCGGCAGGCATCCGCTACGAGCAGTACTTC	CATSAGIRYEQYF
medium-sized	TRBD1	TRBJ2-3	TRBV28	TGTGCCAGCAGTTCGGGACAGGTTGGCACAGATACGCAGTATTTT	CASSSGQVGTDTQYF
medium-sized	TRBD2	TRBJ2-7	TRBV28	TGTGCCAGCAGTCCCCCTTTAGGTAGCGGGAGGATTTACGAGCAGTACTTC	CASSPPLGSGRIYEQYF
many	-	TRBJ2-7	TRBV19	TGTGCCAGTAGTATTAGTCGGTTCTACGAGCAGTACTTC	CASSISRFYEQYF
-	-	TRBJ2-7	TRBV2	TGTGCCAGCAGTGATGAGCAGGGAACGGAGCAGTACTTC	CASSDEQGTEQYF